The entry below gives a single T cell receptor beta chain sequence along with its context. These data are taken from a study of blood T cell repertoires in COVID-19. The CDR3 length is 15 residues. Germline V lookup: CDR1 MNHEY, CDR2 SMNVEV (reference sequence). Trimming shortened V by 5 bases and J by 2 bases, and 15 bases separated the two germline ends. The table came from immunoSEQ multiplex PCR; TCRdb's copy has only in-frame clones and leaves some out. Among fewer than 350,000 clones listed, around nine tenths were seen once. Individuals aged about 18 to 89 years were recruited from approximately 22 US areas. Self-reported history from a screening survey and questionnaire set each donor's cohort.

The sample consisted of PBMCs or T cells enriched from blood (not recorded which). This chain uses TRBV27 with TRBJ1-2, with D tentatively TRBD1 (6 bases). This TCR came from a woman aged 25 to 39 who had been exposed to COVID-19. The CDR3 nucleotides are TGTGCCAGCAGTCCGGGACAAGATCACAACTATGGCTACACCTTC. Translated: CASSPGQDHNYGYTF.